This T cell receptor beta chain originates from a study of T cells in Graves' hyperthyroidism and ophthalmopathy. General observations from the study: Researchers found most expanded thyroid clonotypes above 0.001 in blood as well.

The TCR beta CDR3 regions underwent amplification using RNA transcripts as the source. Researchers ran a first-round RT-PCR on the TCR CDR3 using the HTBI primer set. TCRdb re-called the multiplex PCR reads with MiXCR, one entry per CDR3 protein. The repertoire consists of almost 600,000 distinct CDR3 sequences, with about 43% occurring once and the leading ten covering around 7.7%. Germline CDR1 is LNHDA and CDR2 is SQIVND (reference sequence). The CDR3 covers 15 residues. V was clipped by 5 bases and J by 2 bases, with 16 bases between them. With respect to this clonotype: What it binds is not known.

The J gene is TRBJ2-7, the V gene TRBV19; tentative D call: TRBD1 (8 bases). The sequencing sample was made of peripheral blood or thyroid tissue (not recorded which). The TCR originated in a woman between 18 and 29 years old with Graves' hyperthyroidism. The CDR3 region has the DNA TGTGCCAGTAGTCCCACAGGGGGAGGGACCTACGAGCAGTACTTC. It is translated as CASSPTGGGTYEQYF.